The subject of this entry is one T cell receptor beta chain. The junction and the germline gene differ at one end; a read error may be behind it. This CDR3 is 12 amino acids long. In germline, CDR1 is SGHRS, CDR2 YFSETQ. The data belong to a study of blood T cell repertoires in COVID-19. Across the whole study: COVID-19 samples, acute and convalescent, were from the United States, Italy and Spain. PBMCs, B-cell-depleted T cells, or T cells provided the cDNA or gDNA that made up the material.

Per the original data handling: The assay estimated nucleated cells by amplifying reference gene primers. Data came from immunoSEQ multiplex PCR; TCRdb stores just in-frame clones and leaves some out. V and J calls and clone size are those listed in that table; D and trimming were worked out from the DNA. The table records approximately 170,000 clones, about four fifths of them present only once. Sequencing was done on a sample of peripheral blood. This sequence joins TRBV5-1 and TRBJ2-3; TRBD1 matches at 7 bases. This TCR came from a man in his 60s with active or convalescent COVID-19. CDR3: CASSLEQGYPRF. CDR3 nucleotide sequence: TGCGCCAGCAGCTTGGAACAGGGGTACCCCCGGTTT.